This T cell receptor (beta chain) was documented in a study of neoadjuvant nivolumab and ipilimumab in lung cancer (dated by TCRdb to the early 2020s). For context, the study as a whole: In the NEOSTAR trial, nivolumab was administered intravenously at 3 mg/kg on days 1, 15 and 29, and the combination arm also received ipilimumab 1 mg/kg on day 1 only. The primary endpoint of the trial was the rate of major pathologic response (MPR) in the intention-to-treat population of each study arm. In the trial, approximately 42 patients with operable NSCLC were treated, of whom approximately 23 were randomized to nivolumab monotherapy and some 20 to nivolumab plus ipilimumab. The study compared TCR repertoires in pretherapy (baseline) peripheral blood with TCR repertoires in tumors resected at surgery following neoadjuvant immune checkpoint blockade. Matched pretherapy and resected tumor pairs were analyzed for seven patients, of whom four received nivolumab and three received nivolumab plus ipilimumab.

What this sample's time point label stands for: at surgical resection after neoadjuvant nivolumab +/- ipilimumab. The samples were taken from NEOSTAR, a phase 2 randomized trial in operable NSCLC that tested neoadjuvant nivolumab or nivolumab plus ipilimumab, followed by surgery. Libraries were built with the immunoSEQ multiplex PCR assay. As for the original processing: Richness and clonality were used to summarize the repertoires, and clones that significantly expanded or contracted between pre- and post-therapy samples were identified. Drawn from immuneACCESS, this table holds only the in-frame rearrangements with V and J called that TCRdb kept. Clones are partly lost; checked studies trace under half to an unresolved V gene and leave the rest unexplained. V and J calls and clone size are given by that table; D and trimming were obtained from the DNA. This sample holds approximately 17,000 clones; 65% to 85% were observed only once. Clones ranked in the top ten supply roughly 8% of the sample.

Results and caveats for the whole study, not just this receptor: From pretherapy to surgery, increases in tumor T-cell richness and clonality were observed in three of three dual-therapy tumors but in only two of four nivolumab-treated tumors. Greater TCR richness and clonality were observed in resected tumors than in tumor-adjacent uninvolved lung, and increases were observed in more dual-therapy-treated tumors. A small number of samples was subjected to TCR sequencing. Richness in tumors resected after neoadjuvant therapy showed a positive correlation with pretherapy blood TCR richness (Spearman R ~ 0.82). No significant correlation was found between TCR clonality and pathologic tumor regression, and only a single major-pathologic-response sample was available for the analysis of TCR clonality versus pathologic tumor regression.

The V and J ends are trimmed by 0 bases and 1 base, leaving 19 bases between them. The CDR3 covers 18 residues, taking in both the cysteine and the phenylalanine. The only DNA kept is the CDR3, 54 bases in frame from the first base. CDR1 SGHRS and CDR2 YFSETQ are derived from the germline V gene. As for this clone: Its antigen target is currently unknown. Base qualities are not recorded, but no much larger clone differs from it by a single base.

The chain links TRBV5-1 with TRBJ2-5; the D assignment is uncertain and may be TRBD1 or TRBD2, with 6 bases supporting each. This receptor was identified in an adult with non-small cell lung cancer. The sequenced sample was tumor tissue, obtained after neoadjuvant nivolumab, alone or with ipilimumab, at or shortly before surgery. In nucleotides, the sequence is TGCGCCAGCAGCTTGGCCAGAGGGGGGCAGAAAATCCAAGAGACCCAGTACTTC. It codes for CASSLARGGQKIQETQYF.